The rows below give T cell receptor beta chains drawn from one sample of a study of cytotoxic CD8 clonotypes in ibrutinib-treated CLL. The data were produced by immunoSEQ multiplex PCR, yet TCRdb's version contains in-frame clones alone and is incomplete. The profile shows 200,000 to 250,000 clones, 65% to 80% of them singletons. Sequenced material: PBMCs, taken after 12 months of ibrutinib treatment. All receptors derive from a human donor with chronic lymphocytic leukemia. CDR3s include the opening cysteine and the closing phenylalanine or tryptophan. D genes are given only for firm matches. Only part of the rows carry a size: once, few, many, or a class if the clone is expanded.

TGTGCCAGCAGCGCACGGGACAGTAGCACAGATACGCAGTATTTT | CASSARDSSTDTQYF | TRBV7-9 | . | TRBD1 | TRBJ2-3
TGTGCCAGCAGAGGCTCCTACGAGCAGTACTTC | CASRGSYEQYF | TRBV28 | . | . | TRBJ2-7
TGTGCCTCACGAGCCAGGCATGAGCAGTTCTTC | CASRARHEQFF | TRBV28 | . | . | TRBJ2-1
TGTGCCTGGAGTCCAGGAGTTTATGGCTACACCTTC | CAWSPGVYGYTF | TRBV30 | few | . | TRBJ1-2
TGCAGCGTTGAAGATCCCGGGACATTCACCGGGGAGCTGTTTTTT | CSVEDPGTFTGELFF | TRBV29-1 | . | . | TRBJ2-2
TGTGCCAGCAGTTTATCGGGGCAGCACCGTGGGTACTTC | CASSLSGQHRGYF | TRBV27 | . | . | TRBJ2-5
TGTGCCAGCAGCACTGGACAGGGGTTCTATGGCTACACCTTC | CASSTGQGFYGYTF | TRBV5-8 | . | TRBD1 | TRBJ1-2
TGTGCCATCAGAAAAGGAGATTACACTGAAGCTTTCTTT | CAIRKGDYTEAFF | TRBV10-3 | . | . | TRBJ1-1
TGCGCCAGCAGCTTGGCTTGGGGTCAGGATAATTCACCCCTCCACTTT | CASSLAWGQDNSPLHF | TRBV5-1 | . | . | TRBJ1-6
TGTGCCAGTAGTATGTCCCAGGACTCGACGCCCTACGAGCAGTACTTC | CASSMSQDSTPYEQYF | TRBV19 | . | . | TRBJ2-7
TGCAGCGTTGACGAAGCTTTCTTT | CSVDEAFF | TRBV29-1 | . | . | TRBJ1-1
TGTGTCAGAAGCTTACAGTACACCGGGGAGCTGTTTTTT | CVRSLQYTGELFF | TRBV7-5 | once | . | TRBJ2-2
TGTGCCAGAAGCTCAGTTGGGGCAGGTCAGCCCCAGCATTTT | CARSSVGAGQPQHF | TRBV5-3 | . | . | TRBJ1-5
TGTGCCAGCAGCTTGGGGGCGGGGGACTACACCTTC | CASSLGAGDYTF | TRBV5-4 | medium-sized | . | TRBJ1-2
TGTGCCTGTCCCGGCTGGGCAGACTATGGCTACACCTTC | CACPGWADYGYTF | TRBV30 | . | . | TRBJ1-2
TGTGCCAGCAGGGACAGGTCCCCCTACGAGCAGTACTTC | CASRDRSPYEQYF | TRBV6-5 | . | TRBD1 | TRBJ2-7
TGTGCCAGCAGTGAGGGACAGGGCTCTGGAAACACCATATATTTT | CASSEGQGSGNTIYF | TRBV2 | . | TRBD1 | TRBJ1-3
TGTGCCTGGAGGGGAAAAACAGGGGGAAGGTACGAGCAGTACTTC | CAWRGKTGGRYEQYF | TRBV30 | once | TRBD1 | TRBJ2-7
TGTGCCACCAGCCCCGACCAAGGACAGGCGATAAGTTTT | CATSPDQGQAISF | TRBV15 | . | TRBD1 | TRBJ1-5
TGCGCCAGCAGCCCCCGATCTAGCGGGCGCACAGATACGCAGTATTTT | CASSPRSSGRTDTQYF | TRBV4-1 | . | TRBD2 | TRBJ2-3
TGTGCCAGCAGCTTACAGGGTGGAGTGGAGACCCAGTACTTC | CASSLQGGVETQYF | TRBV7-6 | . | . | TRBJ2-5
TGTGCCAGCTCACCACGGGGAAGGCAGAACACTGAAGCTTTCTTT | CASSPRGRQNTEAFF | TRBV18 | . | . | TRBJ1-1
TGCAGCGTACAGAGCACAGATACGCAGTATTTT | CSVQSTDTQYF | TRBV29-1 | few | . | TRBJ2-3
TGTGCCAGCAGCTCGCCGGGCCCCGAGGAAGATACGCAGTATTTT | CASSSPGPEEDTQYF | TRBV7-8 | . | . | TRBJ2-3
TGTGCCAGCAGCGTAGTGCCCGTGTCCCCCTACGAGCAGTACTTC | CASSVVPVSPYEQYF | TRBV9 | . | . | TRBJ2-7
TGTGCCAGCAGCCAACCCGGACAGGGATCCTACGAGCAGTACTTC | CASSQPGQGSYEQYF | TRBV28 | . | TRBD1 | TRBJ2-7
TGCGCCAGCAGCCAAGGACTAGCGAAATACGAGCAGTACTTC | CASSQGLAKYEQYF | TRBV4-1 | . | TRBD2 | TRBJ2-7
TGCGCCAGCAGCCAAGCCCGTTCTACGGACGAGCAGTACTTC | CASSQARSTDEQYF | TRBV4-3 | . | . | TRBJ2-7
TGTGCCACCCGGACTGATGCGAACACCGGGGAGCTGTTTTTT | CATRTDANTGELFF | TRBV9 | . | . | TRBJ2-2
TGTGCCTGGCGGGGCAGGGTGGCCGAGCAGTACTTC | CAWRGRVAEQYF | TRBV30 | . | . | TRBJ2-7
TGTGCCAGCAGTTTCGCGGTGGGGGCTCGTGGCTACACCTTC | CASSFAVGARGYTF | TRBV6-5 | . | . | TRBJ1-2
TGTGCCATCAGTGAGGCACAGATGAACACTGAAGCTTTCTTT | CAISEAQMNTEAFF | TRBV10-3 | . | . | TRBJ1-1
TGTGCCAGCAGTGCCGGGGGGGCTCCCTACGAGCAGTACTTC | CASSAGGAPYEQYF | TRBV6-1 | . | TRBD2 | TRBJ2-7
TGCGCCAGCAGCTCCGGGGACAGGACCCTCTCGGGAGGCTACACCTTC | CASSSGDRTLSGGYTF | TRBV5-1 | . | TRBD1 | TRBJ1-2
TGTGCCAGCGCTAGAGGACGGGACTATGGCTACACCTTC | CASARGRDYGYTF | TRBV25-1 | few | . | TRBJ1-2
TGTGCCGTGAAGGGGTCCACTAGAGCCAATTCACCCCTCCACTTT | CAVKGSTRANSPLHF | TRBV7-9 | few | . | TRBJ1-6
TGTGCCAGCAGTCGGACAGGCAGCACAGATACGCAGTATTTT | CASSRTGSTDTQYF | TRBV6-5 | . | TRBD1 | TRBJ2-3
TGTGCCAGCAGCAAAACGGGGCGTGAGCAGTACTTC | CASSKTGREQYF | TRBV9 | . | . | TRBJ2-7
TGTGCTAGCAGCCCAACTAGCGGGGCCCTCCGGGGCACCGGGGAGCTGTTTTTT | CASSPTSGALRGTGELFF | TRBV7-7 | few | TRBD2 | TRBJ2-2
TGCAGTGCTGCGGGCGGCGTAGGCTACACCTTC | CSAAGGVGYTF | TRBV20-1 | few | . | TRBJ1-2
TGCGCCAGCAGTCGGACAGGGGACCCCGAAGCACCCCTCCACTTT | CASSRTGDPEAPLHF | TRBV5-1 | . | TRBD1 | TRBJ1-6
TGTGCCAGCAGCTTGGGCGCTGGAGGTGAAAAACTGTTTTTT | CASSLGAGGEKLFF | TRBV11-2 | . | . | TRBJ1-4
TGTGCCTGGAGTGTAAAAGGGGCCCGTGAAAAACTGTTTTTT | CAWSVKGAREKLFF | TRBV30 | once | . | TRBJ1-4
TGTGCCAGCAGTACTGGGCGACCAAACTACAATGAGCAGTTCTTC | CASSTGRPNYNEQFF | TRBV6-5 | . | . | TRBJ2-1
TGTGCCAGCAGCGTAGGAATAGGGGAACACGAGCAGTACTTC | CASSVGIGEHEQYF | TRBV9 | . | . | TRBJ2-7